This TCR beta chain derives from a study of blood T cell repertoires in COVID-19. Some clones are missing from TCRdb's copy, which holds only in-frame ones; the method was immunoSEQ multiplex PCR. The top ten clones hold around 8.5% of a sample with 110,000 to 150,000 clones, 80% to 85% of them seen once. Sequencing input: peripheral blood. This TCR was sampled from a human donor in a cohort sampled during active COVID-19.

This CDR3 is CASSEGLAGYEQYF. CDR3 DNA: TGTGCCAGCAGCGAGGGACTAGCGGGCTACGAGCAGTACTTC. This chain uses TRBV11-2 with TRBJ2-7; 12 positions agree with TRBD2. CDR3 length: 14 amino acids. Trimming removed 5 bases from V and 3 bases from J; junction bases left unmatched: 2. The germline V gene has CDR1 SGHAT and CDR2 FQNNGV.